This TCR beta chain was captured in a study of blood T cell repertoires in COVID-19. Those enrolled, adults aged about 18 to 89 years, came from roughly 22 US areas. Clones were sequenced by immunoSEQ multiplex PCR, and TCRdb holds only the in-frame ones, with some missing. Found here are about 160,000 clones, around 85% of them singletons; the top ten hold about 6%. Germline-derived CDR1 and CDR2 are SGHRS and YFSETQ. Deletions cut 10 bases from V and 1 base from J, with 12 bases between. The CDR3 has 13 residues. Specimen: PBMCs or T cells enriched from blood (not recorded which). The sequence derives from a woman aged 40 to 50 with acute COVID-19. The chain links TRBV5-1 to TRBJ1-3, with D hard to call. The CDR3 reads CACGETSGNTIYF. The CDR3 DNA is TGCGCCTGCGGGGAGACATCTGGAAACACCATATATTTT.